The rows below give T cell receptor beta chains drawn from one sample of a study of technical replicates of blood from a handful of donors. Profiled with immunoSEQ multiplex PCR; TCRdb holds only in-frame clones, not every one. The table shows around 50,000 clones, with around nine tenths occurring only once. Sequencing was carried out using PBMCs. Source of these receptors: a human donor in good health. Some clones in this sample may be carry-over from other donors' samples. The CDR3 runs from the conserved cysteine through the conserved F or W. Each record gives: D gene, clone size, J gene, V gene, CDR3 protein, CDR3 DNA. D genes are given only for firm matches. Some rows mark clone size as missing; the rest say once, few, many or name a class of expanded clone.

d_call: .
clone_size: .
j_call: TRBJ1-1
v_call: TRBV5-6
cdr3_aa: CASTRRHHTEPGAFF
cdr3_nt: TGTGCCAGCACCCGGAGGCACCATACAGAGCCGGGGGCTTTCTTT

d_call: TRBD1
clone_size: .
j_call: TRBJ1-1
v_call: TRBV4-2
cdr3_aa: CASSQDHRGLTEAFF
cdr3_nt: TGTGCCAGCAGCCAAGATCACAGGGGGCTCACTGAAGCTTTCTTT

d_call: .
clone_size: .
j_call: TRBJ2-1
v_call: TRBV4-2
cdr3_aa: CASSQAGGYKYNEQFF
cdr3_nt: TGTGCCAGCAGCCAAGCTGGCGGGTACAAATACAATGAGCAGTTCTTC

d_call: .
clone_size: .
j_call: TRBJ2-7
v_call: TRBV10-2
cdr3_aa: CASSQAYEQYF
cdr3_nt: TGCGCCAGCAGCCAGGCCTACGAGCAGTACTTC

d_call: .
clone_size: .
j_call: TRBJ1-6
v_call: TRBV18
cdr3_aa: CASSPGRAGEGPLHF
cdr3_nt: TGTGCCAGCTCACCCGGCCGGGCGGGAGAGGGACCCCTCCACTTT

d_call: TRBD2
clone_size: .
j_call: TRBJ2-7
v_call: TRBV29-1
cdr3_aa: CSVEGAGTTYEQYF
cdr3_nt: TGCAGCGTTGAAGGGGCCGGGACTACCTACGAGCAGTACTTC

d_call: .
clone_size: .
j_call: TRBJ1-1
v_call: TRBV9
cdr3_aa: CASSPQGGNTEAFF
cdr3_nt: TGTGCCAGCAGCCCCCAGGGAGGGAACACTGAAGCTTTCTTT

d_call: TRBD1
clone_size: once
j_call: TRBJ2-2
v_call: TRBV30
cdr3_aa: CAWRGTGGTGELFF
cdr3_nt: TGTGCCTGGAGAGGCACAGGGGGGACCGGGGAGCTGTTTTTT

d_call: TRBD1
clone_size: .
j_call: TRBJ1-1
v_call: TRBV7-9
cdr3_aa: CASREGGWNTEAFF
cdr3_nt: TGTGCCAGTCGCGAAGGGGGCTGGAACACTGAAGCTTTCTTT

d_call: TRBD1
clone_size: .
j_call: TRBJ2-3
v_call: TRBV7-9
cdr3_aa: CASSQAPRTGGADTQYF
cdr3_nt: TGTGCCAGCAGCCAAGCCCCGAGGACAGGGGGGGCAGATACGCAGTATTTT

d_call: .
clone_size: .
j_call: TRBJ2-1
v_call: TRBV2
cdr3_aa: CASSEPRGYNEQFF
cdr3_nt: TGTGCCAGCAGTGAACCCCGGGGGTACAATGAGCAGTTCTTC

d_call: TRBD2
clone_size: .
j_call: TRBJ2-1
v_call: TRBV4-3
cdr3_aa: CASTSGGANEQFF
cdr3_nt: TGCGCCAGCACTAGCGGGGGGGCCAATGAGCAGTTCTTC

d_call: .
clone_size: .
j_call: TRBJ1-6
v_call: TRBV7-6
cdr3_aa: CASSLDTGSSYNSPLHF
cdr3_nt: TGTGCCAGCAGCTTAGACACAGGGAGCTCCTATAATTCACCCCTCCACTTT

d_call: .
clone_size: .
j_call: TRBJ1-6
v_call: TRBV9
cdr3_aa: CASSRGQNQNSPLHF
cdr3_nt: TGTGCCAGCAGCAGAGGACAGAATCAAAATTCACCCCTCCACTTT

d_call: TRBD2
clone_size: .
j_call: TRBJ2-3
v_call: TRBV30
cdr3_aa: CAWRLAGPRWYF
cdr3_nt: TGTGCCTGGAGACTAGCGGGGCCCCGGTGGTATTTT

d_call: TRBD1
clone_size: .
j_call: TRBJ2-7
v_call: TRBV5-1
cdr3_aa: CASSLSDRGDEQYF
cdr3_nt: TGCGCCAGCAGCTTGAGTGACAGGGGGGACGAGCAGTACTTC

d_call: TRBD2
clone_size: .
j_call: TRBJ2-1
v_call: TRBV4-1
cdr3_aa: CASSRPLAVNYNEQFF
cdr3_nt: TGCGCCAGCAGCCGTCCGCTAGCGGTGAACTACAATGAGCAGTTCTTC

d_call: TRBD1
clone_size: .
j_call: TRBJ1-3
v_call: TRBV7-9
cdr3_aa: CALGGTARNTIYF
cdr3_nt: TGTGCCTTAGGGGGGACAGCAAGAAACACCATATATTTT

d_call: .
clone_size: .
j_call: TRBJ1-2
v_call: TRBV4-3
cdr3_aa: CASSQDLRPAGRYTF
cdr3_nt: TGCGCCAGCAGCCAAGATCTCAGGCCAGCGGGCAGGTACACCTTC

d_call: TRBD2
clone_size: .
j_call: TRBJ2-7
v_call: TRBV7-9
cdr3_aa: CASPGGGRLYSHYEQYF
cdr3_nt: TGTGCCAGTCCGGGGGGGGGCAGATTATATTCTCACTACGAGCAGTACTTC

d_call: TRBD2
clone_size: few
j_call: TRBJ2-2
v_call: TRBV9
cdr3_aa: CASSPRLAVNTGELFF
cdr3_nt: TGTGCCAGCAGCCCTCGACTAGCGGTGAACACCGGGGAGCTGTTTTTT

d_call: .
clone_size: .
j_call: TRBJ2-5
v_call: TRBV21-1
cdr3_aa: CASSKIYLSSPEEGQETQYF
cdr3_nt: TGTGCCAGCAGCAAAATATACTTGTCTAGTCCGGAGGAGGGGCAAGAGACCCAGTACTTC

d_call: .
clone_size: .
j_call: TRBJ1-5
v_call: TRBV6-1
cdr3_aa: CASRVTGISNQPQHF
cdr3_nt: TGTGCCAGCAGGGTAACAGGGATTAGCAATCAGCCCCAGCATTTT

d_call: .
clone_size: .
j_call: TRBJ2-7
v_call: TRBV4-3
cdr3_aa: CASSQDAGNSYEQYF
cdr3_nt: TGCGCCAGCAGCCAAGATGCAGGGAACAGCTACGAGCAGTACTTC

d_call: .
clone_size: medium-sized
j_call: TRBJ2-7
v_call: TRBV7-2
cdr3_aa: CASSSLLPQNQYEQYF
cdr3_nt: TGTGCCAGCAGCTCCCTCCTCCCACAGAATCAATACGAGCAGTACTTC

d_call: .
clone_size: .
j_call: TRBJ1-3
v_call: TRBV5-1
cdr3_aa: CASSLAPDRNTIYF
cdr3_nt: TGCGCCAGCAGCTTGGCCCCAGACAGAAACACCATATATTTT

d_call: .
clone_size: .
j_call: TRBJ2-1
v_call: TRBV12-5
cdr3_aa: CASGSSLEGYNEQFF
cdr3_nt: TGTGCTAGTGGATCCAGTCTGGAGGGTTACAATGAGCAGTTCTTC